These 28 T cell receptor beta chains were sequenced from one sample in a study of blood T cell repertoires in COVID-19. The assay was immunoSEQ multiplex PCR, and TCRdb's table has in-frame clones only and misses some. The data contain 150,000 to 200,000 clones, around 92% of them singletons. The sequenced sample was PBMCs or T cells enriched from blood (not recorded which). These receptors originate from a woman under 30 who had recovered from COVID-19.

The chain employs TRBV19 and TRBJ2-7, with TRBD2 matching 7 bases. Germline CDR1 is LNHDA and CDR2 is SQIVND (reference sequence). V gave up 6 bases and J gave up 1 base; unmatched junction bases: 9. This CDR3 comprises 15 residues. CDR3 sequence reads: CASSPGGGRSYEQYF. In nucleotides, the CDR3 is TGTGCCAGTAGCCCCGGCGGGGGACGGTCCTACGAGCAGTACTTC. The entire variable domain, with the rest obtained from reference TRBV19 and TRBJ2-7, is as follows: DGGITQSPKYLFRKEGQNVTLSCEQNLNHDAMYWYRQDPGQGLRLIYYSQIVNDFQKGDIAEGYSVSREKKESFPLTVTSAQKNPTAFYLCASSPGGGRSYEQYFGPGTRLTVT.

The chain couples TRBV18 to TRBJ1-2; the match to TRBD1 covers 9 bases. From germline, CDR1 is KGHSH and CDR2 LQKENI. The CDR3 runs to 14 residues. V gave up 3 bases and J gave up 2 bases; unmatched junction bases: 1. The CDR3 spells CASSPGQGNYGYTF. CDR3 DNA sequence: TGTGCCAGCTCACCTGGACAGGGGAACTATGGCTACACCTTC.

This chain links TRBV7-2 with TRBJ2-1; 7 bases agree with TRBD2. With 1 base clipped from V and 5 bases from J, the junction kept 5 bases outside the gene matches. The CDR3 is 15 amino acids. Germline-derived CDR1 and CDR2 are SGHTA and FQGNSA. The CDR3 loop is CASSLGGTTHNEQFF. The CDR3 bases are TGTGCCAGCAGCTTAGGTGGGACTACCCACAATGAGCAGTTCTTC.

This chain links TRBV19 with TRBJ2-3, with 13 bases that match TRBD2. The CDR3 sequence is 18 residues long. Trimming removed 7 bases from V and 5 bases from J; junction bases left unmatched: 15. Germline CDR1 LNHDA, CDR2 SQIVND (reference sequence). The CDR3 coding sequence is TGTGCCAGTACTAGGGGGGGACGAGGGACTAGCGGGAAAGATACGCAGTATTTT. This sequence encodes CASTRGGRGTSGKDTQYF.

J is TRBJ2-2 and V is TRBV4-2, with 8 bases identical to TRBD2. The CDR3 extends over 15 amino acids. V gave up 0 bases and J gave up 3 bases; unmatched junction bases: 0. CDR1 is LGHNA, CDR2 YNFKEQ, per germline. CDR3 sequence: CASSQEGLDTGELFF. The CDR3 nucleotides read TGTGCCAGCAGCCAAGAGGGACTAGACACCGGGGAGCTGTTTTTT.

This clone has only one observation. The chain joins TRBV18 to TRBJ2-7, with 8 bases matching TRBD2. Trimming took 4 bases from V and 2 from J; bases not matched to a gene: 7. This CDR3 spans 15 amino acids. Germline loops: CDR1 KGHSH, CDR2 LQKENI. The CDR3 is CASSQAGTSPYEQYF. The DNA for the CDR3 is TGTGCCAGCTCACAGGCTGGGACTAGTCCCTACGAGCAGTACTTC.

The chain is built from TRBV28 and TRBJ1-6, with D tentatively TRBD1 (5 bases). Germline V lookup: CDR1 MDHEN, CDR2 SYDVKM. V dropped 3 bases and J dropped 0 bases, with 12 bases sitting between them. The CDR3 is made up of 17 amino acids. In DNA, the CDR3 is TGTGCCAGCAGTTTCCCAGGGAAGGGCTCCTATAATTCACCCCTCCACTTT. Protein: CASSFPGKGSYNSPLHF.

The V and J genes are TRBV6-5 and TRBJ1-1; no definite D call. Germline CDR1 MNHEY, CDR2 SVGAGI. The V end lost 8 bases, the J end lost 1 base, and 11 bases lay between the germline ends. The CDR3 spans 13 residues. The CDR3 region is CASGMVENTEAFF. CDR3 DNA: TGTGCCAGCGGTATGGTAGAGAACACTGAAGCTTTCTTT.

The V gene is TRBV14, the J gene TRBJ2-7; no firm D call. The CDR3 extends over 15 amino acids. The ends were cut back, 0 bases at V and 2 bases at J, with 11 bases in the middle. CDR1 SGHDN and CDR2 FVKESK come from the germline V gene. CDR3 region: CASSQDGWATYEQYF. CDR3 in DNA: TGTGCCAGCAGCCAAGATGGTTGGGCGACCTACGAGCAGTACTTC.

The J gene is TRBJ1-1, the V gene TRBV7-9, with a weak D call TRBD1 (5 bases). The CDR3 is 14 residues long. V dropped 6 bases and J dropped 4 bases, with 15 bases sitting between them. Germline values: CDR1 SEHNR, CDR2 FQNEAQ (reference sequence). CDR3 nucleotide sequence: TGTGCCAGCAGGATTGGAGGGGCCGCCACTGAAGCTTTCTTT. Protein: CASRIGGAATEAFF.

This chain connects TRBV5-1 to TRBJ1-4; 8 bases agree with TRBD1. The CDR3 has 14 residues. The germline gives CDR1 SGHRS, CDR2 YFSETQ. Unmatched junction bases numbered 6, after V lost 3 bases and J lost 8 bases. For the CDR3, the DNA is TGCGCCAGCAGCTCCTGGACAGGGATGGAAAAACTGTTTTTT. This sequence encodes CASSSWTGMEKLFF.

The chain links TRBV5-4 to TRBJ2-5, with 8 bases that match TRBD2. Looked up from germline, CDR1 is SGHNT and CDR2 is YYREEE (reference sequence). CDR3 length equals 18 residues. The ends lost 7 bases at V and 5 bases at J; junction bases unmatched: 22. The CDR3 loop reads CASHPKNTGTSSEETQYF. CDR3 coding DNA: TGTGCCAGCCACCCTAAAAACACCGGGACTAGTTCGGAGGAGACCCAGTACTTC.

The chain employs TRBV7-2 and TRBJ1-5; the match to TRBD1 covers 8 bases. The CDR3 is made up of 13 amino acids. Losses at the gene ends were 5 bases for V and 6 bases for J; bases not matched to a gene: 3. Germline V gene sequence: CDR1 SGHTA, CDR2 FQGNSA. CDR3 nucleotides: TGTGCCAGCAGCGAGGACAGGGCTCAGCCCCAGCATTTT. Protein sequence: CASSEDRAQPQHF.

The chain links TRBV11-3 to TRBJ2-2; the match to TRBD2 covers 10 bases. V was pared by 0 bases and J by 7 bases, with 8 bases of the junction left unmatched. Germline CDR1 and CDR2: SGHNT and YENEEA. The CDR3 spans 17 residues. The CDR3 loop is CASSLEGLAGAHGELFF. DNA for the CDR3: TGTGCCAGCAGCTTAGAGGGCCTAGCGGGGGCCCACGGGGAGCTGTTTTTT.

This clone appeared once. This chain links TRBV4-1 with TRBJ2-3; D gene uncertain. The length of the CDR3 is 13 residues. Trimming shortened V by 0 bases and J by 4 bases, and 5 bases separated the two germline ends. Germline V gene data show CDR1 as MGHRA and CDR2 as YSYEKL. The CDR3 loop is CASSQEVADTQYF. As DNA, the CDR3 is TGCGCCAGCAGCCAAGAAGTAGCAGATACGCAGTATTTT.

This clone was detected once. J is TRBJ1-6 and V is TRBV4-1; D perhaps matches TRBD1 (6 bases). In germline, CDR1 is MGHRA, CDR2 YSYEKL. V shed 2 bases and J shed 7 bases, with 15 bases lying between them. The CDR3 has 16 residues. The CDR3 DNA is TGCGCCAGCAGCCAACCAACCGACAGGAAAAATTCACCCCTCCACTTT. Protein: CASSQPTDRKNSPLHF.

The chain recombines TRBV6-6 with TRBJ1-4, with D perhaps matching TRBD1 (6 bases). CDR1 MNHNY and CDR2 SVGAGI come from the germline V gene (reference sequence). This CDR3 is 16 amino acids long. Trimming left V 5 bases short and J 2 bases short, with 15 bases between. CDR3: CASSARGSVTNEKLFF. The CDR3 DNA follows: TGTGCCAGCAGTGCCAGGGGCTCCGTTACTAATGAAAAACTGTTTTTT.

This chain joins TRBV4-1 and TRBJ1-2; the D gene is possibly TRBD1 (5 bases). Looked up from germline, CDR1 is MGHRA and CDR2 is YSYEKL. The CDR3 has 15 residues. The germline V and J ends were trimmed by 0 bases and 7 bases, with 15 bases remaining between them. The CDR3 sequence is CASSQEFPGPGGYTF. For the CDR3, the DNA is TGCGCCAGCAGCCAAGAGTTCCCAGGGCCGGGTGGCTACACCTTC.

This chain joins TRBV7-9 and TRBJ2-7, with unresolved D. This CDR3 is built from 16 residues. Trimming removed 1 base at V and 2 bases at J, with 15 bases between. CDR1 SEHNR and CDR2 FQNEAQ come from the germline V gene (reference sequence). The CDR3 DNA follows: TGTGCCAGCAGCTTAGTCGCACAGCCTTTCCCCTACGAGCAGTACTTC. Residues: CASSLVAQPFPYEQYF.

This chain links TRBV2 with TRBJ1-5, with 7 bases matching TRBD1. The CDR3 length is 14 residues. Unmatched junction bases numbered 5, after V lost 5 bases and J lost 4 bases. Germline assignment: CDR1 SNHLY and CDR2 FYNNEI. CDR3 DNA sequence: TGTGCCAGCAGTCGGGACAGATATAATCAGCCCCAGCATTTT. Protein: CASSRDRYNQPQHF.

This rearrangement joins TRBV3-1 (or the pseudogene TRBV3-2) to TRBJ1-3, with no clear D. The CDR3 consists of 12 residues. The germline V and J ends were trimmed by 4 bases and 4 bases, with 5 bases remaining between them. The germline V gene has CDR1 LGHDT and CDR2 YNNKEL (reference sequence). The chain's CDR3 is CASSRLGNTIYF. As DNA, the CDR3 is TGTGCCAGCAGCCGACTCGGAAACACCATATATTTT.

The V call is TRBV21-1, the J call TRBJ2-3; the D call in the table, TRBD2, was not verified against the DNA. TRBV21-1 is noted as a pseudogene. This CDR3 is built from 16 residues. CDR3 nucleotide sequence: TGTGCCAGCAGCCACCGAGGGACTAGTTTTATAGATACGCAGTATTTT. The encoded protein is CASSHRGTSFIDTQYF.

V and J are TRBV3-1 (or the pseudogene TRBV3-2) and TRBJ2-7, with D perhaps matching TRBD1 (6 bases). CDR1 and CDR2 from the germline V gene are LGHDT and YNNKEL (reference sequence). V shed 4 bases and J shed 2 bases, with 15 bases lying between them. The length of the CDR3 is 15 residues. The chain's CDR3 is CASSRGPLGTYEQYF. The CDR3, as DNA: TGTGCCAGCAGCCGGGGGCCTCTGGGGACCTACGAGCAGTACTTC.

The rearrangement links TRBV9 to TRBJ2-3; tentative D call: TRBD1 (6 bases). V lost 4 bases, J lost 1 base, and 10 bases lay in between. This CDR3 comprises 14 residues. The germline CDR1 and CDR2 sequences are SGDLS and YYNGEE. In DNA form, the CDR3 reads TGTGCCAGCAGCTTTCGACAGGGCACAGATACGCAGTATTTT. Its translation is CASSFRQGTDTQYF.

The genes are TRBV24-1 and TRBJ1-2, with 7 positions matching TRBD1. CDR1 and CDR2 (germline): KGHDR, SFDVKD. There are 13 residues in the CDR3. Unmatched junction bases numbered 3, after V lost 7 bases and J lost 2 bases. The CDR3, as DNA: TGTGCCACCAGCCCACAGGGGAACTATGGCTACACCTTC. This sequence encodes CATSPQGNYGYTF.

This sequence joins TRBV6-6 and TRBJ1-2; 8 nucleotides align to TRBD1. J gave up 7 bases and V 6 bases, and 10 bases lay outside the gene matches. This CDR3 region has 14 residues. Per germline, CDR1 MNHNY and CDR2 SVGAGI (reference sequence). For the CDR3, the DNA is TGTGCCAGCAGCGAGGGGCAGGGGGCTCGTGGCTACACCTTC. Residues: CASSEGQGARGYTF.

This chain connects TRBV5-3 to TRBJ2-1; the match to TRBD1 covers 8 bases. TRBV5-3 is treated as an ORF (open reading frame) with a function not yet certain. The CDR3 runs 16 residues. With 3 bases clipped from V and 4 bases from J, the junction kept 9 bases outside the gene matches. The CDR3 is CARSSVAGQVYNEQFF. CDR3 nucleotide sequence: TGTGCCAGAAGCTCAGTCGCGGGACAGGTATACAATGAGCAGTTCTTC.

The genes are TRBV19 and TRBJ2-2; TRBD1 matches at 9 bases. The junction had 10 bases not matched to a gene; V was cut back by 4 bases and J by 4 bases. In germline, CDR1 is LNHDA, CDR2 SQIVND (reference sequence). The CDR3 runs to 17 residues. The CDR3 region has the DNA TGTGCCAGTAGTACCCTACCGGGACAGGGAGTCACCGGGGAGCTGTTTTTT. It codes for CASSTLPGQGVTGELFF.